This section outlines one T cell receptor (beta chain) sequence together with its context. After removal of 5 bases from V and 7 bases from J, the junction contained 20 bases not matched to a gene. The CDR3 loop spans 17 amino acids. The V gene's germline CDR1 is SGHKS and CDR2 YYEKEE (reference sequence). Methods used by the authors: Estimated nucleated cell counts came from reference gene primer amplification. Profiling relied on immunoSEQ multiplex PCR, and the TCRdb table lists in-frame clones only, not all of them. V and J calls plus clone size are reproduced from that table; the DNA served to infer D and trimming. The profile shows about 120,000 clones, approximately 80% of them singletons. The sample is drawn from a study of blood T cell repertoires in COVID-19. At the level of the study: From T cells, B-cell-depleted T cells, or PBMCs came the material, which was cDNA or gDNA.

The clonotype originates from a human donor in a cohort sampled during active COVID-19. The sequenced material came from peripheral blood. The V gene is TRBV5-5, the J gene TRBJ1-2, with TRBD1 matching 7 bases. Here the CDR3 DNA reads TGTGCCAGCAGGGCACCGGGACAGCTGCCTGGGGGTCGTGGCTACACCTTC. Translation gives CASRAPGQLPGGRGYTF.